Sequencing of this T cell receptor beta chain was carried out in a study of cytomegalovirus exposure and HLA in healthy donors. Study as a whole: In terms of ancestry, the Caucasian-associated cluster contained roughly 80% of the approximately 430 genotyped donors.

The PCR used 60 Vbeta and 13 Jbeta primers. Measured with immunoSEQ multiplex PCR; TCRdb has only the in-frame clones, and not every one. Its clone listing holds over 45,000 clones. The CDR3 is made up of 17 amino acids. The germline V and J ends were trimmed by 1 base and 5 bases, with 18 bases remaining between them. The germline gives CDR1 LNHDA, CDR2 SQIVND (reference sequence). Sequenced material: PBMCs. The genes are TRBV19 and TRBJ2-1; unclear D gene. The origin of this receptor is a woman between 35 and 50 years old in good health and CMV-seronegative. CDR3 nucleotides: TGTGCCAGTAGTATAGCTAGTAGGAGTAAACGGGACAATGAGCAGTTCTTC. This translates into CASSIASRSKRDNEQFF.